This T cell receptor (beta chain) is drawn from a study of cytomegalovirus exposure and HLA in healthy donors. Comments on this clone: The antigen is undetermined.

Per the germline V gene, CDR1 is KGHSH and CDR2 is LQKENI. With V trimmed by 0 bases and J by 4 bases, 6 bases remained unmatched. This CDR3 has 17 residues. PCR was performed using 60 Vbeta and 13 Jbeta primers. The data were produced by immunoSEQ multiplex PCR, yet TCRdb's version contains in-frame clones alone and is incomplete. The table has more than 140,000 clones, 82% seen once. Findings and caveats of the study: V segments that were indistinguishable, TRBV6-2 and TRBV6-3 among them, were omitted from analysis. Presence/absence analysis assumed near-uniform sequencing depth across donors.

The specimen sequenced was PBMCs. The receptor was derived from a man aged 18-30 years in good health and CMV-seropositive. V gene TRBV18 combines with J gene TRBJ2-1, with 10 nucleotides matching TRBD2. CDR3 sequence: CASSPPSSGSYYNEQFF. CDR3 bases: TGTGCCAGCTCACCACCGTCTAGCGGGAGCTATTACAATGAGCAGTTCTTC.